This TCR beta chain is drawn from a study of beta chain features in type 1 diabetes. Study summary: Cell yields, gender and age were similar in healthy donors and patients. Notes on the study in general: Across all four CD4+ subsets, people with type 1 diabetes showed modestly shorter TCRB CDR3s. TCRB repertoires of naive, central memory and Treg cells appeared more similar among patients than among healthy donors. More deletions and fewer insertions at VDJ junctions were found in patients with type 1 diabetes.

The entirety of the isolated RNA underwent reverse transcription, so expressed TCRB transcripts were sequenced. Assay used: immunoSEQ multiplex PCR; TCRdb lists only in-frame clones, some missing. Of 680,000 or so clones listed, about an eighth are singletons. Remarks on this clone: The antigen is unknown.

The TCR originated in a man between 18 and 35 years old with type 1 diabetes. Sequenced sample: naive CD4+ T cells from blood.

This CDR3 is CSVAGWSYNEQFF. For the CDR3, the DNA is TGCAGCGTCGCAGGGTGGTCCTACAATGAGCAGTTCTTC. The J gene is TRBJ2-1, the V gene TRBV29-1; perhaps TRBD1 as D (5 bases). CDR1 is SQVTM and CDR2 is ANQGSEA in the germline V gene. The CDR3 is 13 residues long. Trimming took 6 bases from V and 1 from J, leaving 10 bases between them.